One sample yielded the 8 T cell receptor beta chains listed below, sequenced in a study of cytomegalovirus exposure and HLA in healthy donors. Data came from immunoSEQ multiplex PCR; TCRdb stores just in-frame clones and leaves some out. The table records 150,000 to 180,000 clones, approximately 86% of them present only once. The sample taken for sequencing was PBMCs. The receptors derive from a young man in good health and CMV-seropositive.

The V and J genes are TRBV27 and TRBJ1-1, with D perhaps TRBD1 (6 bases). CDR3 length: 15 amino acids. Trimming stripped 6 bases from V and 1 base from J, with 15 bases between. CDR1 and CDR2 from the germline V gene are MNHEY and SMNVEV (reference sequence). The CDR3 is CASSLDSGANTEAFF. The CDR3 DNA reads as TGTGCCAGCAGCCTCGACTCAGGGGCGAACACTGAAGCTTTCTTT.

The rearrangement links TRBV5-6 to TRBJ2-1; unclear D gene. CDR3 size: 14 residues. CDR1 and CDR2 (germline): SGHDT, YYEEEE. With 2 bases removed from V and 0 bases from J, the gap between germline ends came to 6 bases. The CDR3 spells CASSFASSYNEQFF. CDR3 bases: TGTGCCAGCAGCTTTGCCAGCTCCTACAATGAGCAGTTCTTC.

J is TRBJ2-1 and V is TRBV7-2, with 7 nucleotides matching TRBD2. The germline V gene encodes CDR1 SGHTA and CDR2 FQGNSA. Trimming removed 1 base from V and 4 bases from J; junction bases left unmatched: 10. This CDR3 spans 17 amino acids. The CDR3 here is CASSLEGRTSLYNEQFF. As DNA, the CDR3 is TGTGCCAGCAGCTTAGAGGGGAGGACTAGTCTTTACAATGAGCAGTTCTTC.

The chain recombines TRBV7-2 with TRBJ1-1, with 7 bases that match TRBD1. This CDR3 is 15 amino acids long. Losses at the gene ends were 3 bases for V and 4 bases for J; bases not matched to a gene: 8. The germline gives CDR1 SGHTA, CDR2 FQGNSA. The chain's CDR3 is CASSLTGPRVTEAFF. In nucleotides, the CDR3 is TGTGCCAGCAGCTTGACAGGGCCGAGGGTCACTGAAGCTTTCTTT.

This sequence joins TRBV19 and TRBJ1-1, with 7 bases identical to TRBD1. V lost 4 bases and J lost 3; bases outside the gene matches: 2. Per germline, CDR1 LNHDA and CDR2 SQIVND (reference sequence). The CDR3 sequence is 13 residues long. The CDR3 sequence is CASSTDRDTEAFF. The CDR3 nucleotides are TGTGCCAGTAGTACCGACAGGGACACTGAAGCTTTCTTT.

The chain carries TRBV27 and TRBJ2-7; no firm D call. The germline V gene has CDR1 MNHEY and CDR2 SMNVEV (reference sequence). V was pared by 0 bases and J by 6 bases, with 9 bases between. The CDR3 is made up of 13 amino acids. The CDR3 loop reads CASSLSAAVEQYF. As DNA, the CDR3 is TGTGCCAGCAGTTTATCCGCGGCTGTCGAGCAGTACTTC.

This clone was seen a handful of times. The chain joins TRBV29-1 to TRBJ2-7, with 7 bases that match TRBD1. The CDR3 contains 13 residues. Looked up from germline, CDR1 is SQVTM and CDR2 is ANQGSEA. The J segment lost 6 bases and the V segment lost 4 bases, leaving 9 bases of the junction unmatched. As DNA, the CDR3 is TGCAGCGTTGGTCACGGACAGGCCCGCGAGCAGTACTTC. This codes for CSVGHGQAREQYF.

This sequence joins TRBV7-2 and TRBJ2-7; D may be TRBD2 (5 bases). V was pared by 6 bases and J by 3 bases, with 12 bases between. The CDR3 extends over 13 amino acids. Germline V gene sequence: CDR1 SGHTA, CDR2 FQGNSA. The CDR3 nucleotides read TGTGCCAGCAGGGTTTCGGGGATCTACGAGCAGTACTTC. It translates to CASRVSGIYEQYF.